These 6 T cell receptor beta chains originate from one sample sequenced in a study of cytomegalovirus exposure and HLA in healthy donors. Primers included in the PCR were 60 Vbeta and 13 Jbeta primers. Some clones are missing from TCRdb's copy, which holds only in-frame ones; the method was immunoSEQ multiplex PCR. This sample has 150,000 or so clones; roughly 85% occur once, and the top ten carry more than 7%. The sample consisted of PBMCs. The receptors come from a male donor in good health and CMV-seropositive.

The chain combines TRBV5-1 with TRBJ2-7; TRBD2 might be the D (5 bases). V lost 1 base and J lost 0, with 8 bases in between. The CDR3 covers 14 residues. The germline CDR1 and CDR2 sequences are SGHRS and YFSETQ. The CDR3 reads CASSLRESSYEQYF. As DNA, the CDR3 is TGCGCCAGCAGCTTGAGGGAGTCCTCCTACGAGCAGTACTTC.

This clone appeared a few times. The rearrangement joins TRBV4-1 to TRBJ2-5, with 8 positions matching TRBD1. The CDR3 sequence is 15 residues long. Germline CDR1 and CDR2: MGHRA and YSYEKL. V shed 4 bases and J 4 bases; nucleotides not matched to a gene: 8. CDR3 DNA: TGCGCCAGCAGCCTCGGACAGGGCCAAGGAGAGACCCAGTACTTC. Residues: CASSLGQGQGETQYF.

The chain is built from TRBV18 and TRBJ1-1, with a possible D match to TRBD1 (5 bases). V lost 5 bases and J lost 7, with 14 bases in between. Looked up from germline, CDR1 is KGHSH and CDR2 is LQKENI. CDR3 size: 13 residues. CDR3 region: CASSTEVGVEAFF. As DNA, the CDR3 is TGTGCCAGCTCAACAGAGGTAGGGGTTGAAGCTTTCTTT.

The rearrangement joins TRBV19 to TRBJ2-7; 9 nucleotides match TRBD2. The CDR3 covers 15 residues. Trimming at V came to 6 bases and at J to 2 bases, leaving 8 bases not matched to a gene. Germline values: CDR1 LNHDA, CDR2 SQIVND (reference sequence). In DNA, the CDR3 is TGTGCCAGTAGGGATAGCGGGAGCCCGCCCTACGAGCAGTACTTC. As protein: CASRDSGSPPYEQYF.

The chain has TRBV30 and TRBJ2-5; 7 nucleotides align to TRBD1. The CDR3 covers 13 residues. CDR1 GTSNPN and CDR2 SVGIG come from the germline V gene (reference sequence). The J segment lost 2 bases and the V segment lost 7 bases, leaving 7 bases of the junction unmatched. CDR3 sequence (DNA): TGTGCCTCTCCAGGGGGAACTCAAGAGACCCAGTACTTC. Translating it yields CASPGGTQETQYF.

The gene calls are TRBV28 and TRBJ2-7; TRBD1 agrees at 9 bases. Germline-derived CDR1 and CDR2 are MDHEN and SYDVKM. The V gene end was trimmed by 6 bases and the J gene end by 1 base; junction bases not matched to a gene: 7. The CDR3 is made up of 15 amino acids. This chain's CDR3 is CASRSPGTGSYEQYF. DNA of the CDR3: TGTGCCAGCAGATCCCCCGGGACAGGGTCCTACGAGCAGTACTTC.